This T cell receptor (beta chain) appears in the sequencing data of a study of blood T cells in healthy people across ages (dated by TCRdb to the mid-2010s). Background for the entire study: In model experiments, roughly one uniquely barcoded TCR beta cDNA molecule per two T cells was captured by template switching. To track age-related changes in TCR beta repertoire diversity, the study relied on deep sequencing normalized with unique cDNA molecular identifiers. Donors were grouped into four age groups: young (average 16 years), middle-aged (39), aged (about 60) and long-lived (82). To avoid experimental bias, donors of different ages were randomly spread across the sequencing lanes. The study analyzed two additional independent replicas of 1 million unique cDNA reads from the same blood draw for two donors, one aged 18 to 30 and one aged 80 or older. What the authors observed across the whole study: The CMV infection status of donors was not known, potentially confounding age-related changes in expanded clonotypes. Bulk unsorted PBMC profiling prevented conclusive comparison of naive and antigen-experienced compartments. There was a strong correlation between observed TCR beta diversity and the percentage of naive T cells measured by flow cytometry. The long-lived group showed more naive CD4+ T cells, fewer expanded clones and increased TCR diversity than the aged group, suggesting age selection. Observed TCR beta diversity per million T cells fell roughly linearly with age, and a significant reduction was already apparent by age about 43. Estimates of total diversity from one million sequenced T cells were regarded as lower bounds and underestimates.

The donors were under 40 Caucasian individuals from Russia, aged roughly 6 to 90 years, who were systemically healthy. Each donor gave roughly 11 milliliters of peripheral blood, drawn into EDTA-treated Vacutainer tubes. PBMCs were isolated by Ficoll-Paque density-gradient centrifugation, with at least 7 million obtained per sample. Trizol reagent was used to extract total RNA from the PBMCs, yielding at least 5 micrograms per sample. Naive CD45RAhigh/CD27high T cell percentages were measured by flow cytometry on a PBMC aliquot from every donor. Receptors were amplified or captured by 5' RACE. Sequencing was carried out with an Illumina HiSeq 2500. The second PCR ran for roughly 7 to 11 cycles and used a J-beta primer mix along with a sample-barcoded 5' primer. A template-switch 5' adaptor carrying 12 random nucleotides introduced a unique molecular identifier onto each TCR beta cDNA molecule. Each sample yielded at least 2.5 million CDR3-containing paired-end reads. First-strand cDNA was synthesized from all RNA with the Mint cDNA synthesis kit, primed by a TRBC-specific oligonucleotide. Following uracil-DNA glycosylase treatment, all cDNA underwent a first 18-cycle PCR with the universal primers M1SS and BC2_uni_R. Per the authors' processing: Each sample was normalized by randomly selecting 1 million high-quality reads, each carrying a distinct molecular identifier. Instead of being binned into consensus sequences, reads that shared molecular identifiers were thrown out. CDR3 identification, clonotype clustering and error correction used MiTCR with a Q25 quality threshold and the strictest error-elimination algorithm. A nonparametric unseen species model using Euler transformation provided a lower-bound estimate of total TCR beta diversity. TCRdb reanalyzed the raw reads on its own, using fastp at Q25 for trimming and MiXCR for clone calling, and kept in-frame beta chains. Each entry is one CDR3 protein sequence, shown with its most common DNA and genes. The authors' filters were not applied to this entry. The sample yields about 800,000 distinct CDR3 sequences; 58% were counted once. About 20% of the sample goes to the ten largest clones.

About this clonotype itself: The clone's antigen remains unknown. Base qualities are not recorded, but no much larger clone differs from it by a single base.

V trim: 5 bases; J trim: 10 bases; unmatched bases: 13. The CDR3 runs 14 residues from the cysteine to the phenylalanine. Only the CDR3 part of the read is kept: 42 bases, read in frame from the first base. Based on the germline V gene, the CDR1 and CDR2 sequences are SGHTA and FQGNSA. The sample was blood. Here the chain combines TRBV7-2 and TRBJ1-1; 7 nucleotides in the junction match TRBD1. This receptor was identified in a man aged 30-40 years in good health. The nucleotide sequence is TGTGCCAGCAGCCGAGTTGTCTCCGACAGGGCAGCTTTCTTT. The encoded protein is CASSRVVSDRAAFF.